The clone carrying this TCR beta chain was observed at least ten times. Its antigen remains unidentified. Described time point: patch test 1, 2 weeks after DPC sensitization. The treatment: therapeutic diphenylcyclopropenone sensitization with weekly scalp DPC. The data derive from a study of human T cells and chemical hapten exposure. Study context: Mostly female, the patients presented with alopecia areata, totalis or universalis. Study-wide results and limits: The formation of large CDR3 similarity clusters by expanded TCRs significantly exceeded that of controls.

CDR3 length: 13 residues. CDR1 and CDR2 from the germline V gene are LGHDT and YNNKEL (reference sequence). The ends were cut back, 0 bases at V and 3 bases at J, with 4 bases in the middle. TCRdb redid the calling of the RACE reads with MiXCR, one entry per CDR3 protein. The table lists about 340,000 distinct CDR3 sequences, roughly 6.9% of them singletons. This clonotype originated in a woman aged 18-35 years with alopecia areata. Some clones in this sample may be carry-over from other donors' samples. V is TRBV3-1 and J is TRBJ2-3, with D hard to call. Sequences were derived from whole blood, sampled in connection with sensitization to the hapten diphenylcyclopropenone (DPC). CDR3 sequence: CASSQDATDTQYF. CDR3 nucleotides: TGTGCCAGCAGCCAAGATGCGACAGATACGCAGTATTTT.